This T cell receptor (beta chain) was recovered during a study of CD8 T cells in Susac syndrome. About the study: Patients with Susac syndrome were therapy-naive, taking corticosteroids, with some also receiving intravenous immunoglobulin, or taking intravenous immunoglobulin alone at the time their blood was drawn.

Notes on this clonotype: The antigen remains unidentified.

The CD8+ and CD4+ T cells were isolated magnetically using a negative isolation approach, whereas the TEMRA cells were enriched by FACS. General study findings and limits: The total CD8+ repertoires contained approximately 15 Susac-specific public clones, and the CD8+ TEMRA repertoires contained roughly 5.

cDNA came from around 0.5 to 1 ug RNA primed by random hexamers. The authors amplified TCR beta CDR3 across 54 Vbeta and 13 Jbeta using immunoSEQ multiplex PCR. TCRdb re-analysed the immunoSEQ multiplex PCR reads in MiXCR, keeping a single row per CDR3 protein. The data hold roughly 86,000 distinct CDR3 sequences, with about 96% observed a single time. What was sequenced was CD8+ T cells from PBMCs. The receptor was isolated from a human donor with Susac syndrome.

The CDR3 reads CSARAGGLTDTQYF. The CDR3 DNA is TGCAGTGCTAGAGCGGGGGGGCTCACAGATACGCAGTATTTT. This rearrangement joins TRBV20-1 to TRBJ2-3, with 8 bases matching TRBD2. This CDR3 region has 14 residues. Germline V CDR1 and CDR2: DFQATT, SNEGSKA (reference sequence). The trim removed 1 base at V and 2 bases at J, leaving 2 bases unmatched.